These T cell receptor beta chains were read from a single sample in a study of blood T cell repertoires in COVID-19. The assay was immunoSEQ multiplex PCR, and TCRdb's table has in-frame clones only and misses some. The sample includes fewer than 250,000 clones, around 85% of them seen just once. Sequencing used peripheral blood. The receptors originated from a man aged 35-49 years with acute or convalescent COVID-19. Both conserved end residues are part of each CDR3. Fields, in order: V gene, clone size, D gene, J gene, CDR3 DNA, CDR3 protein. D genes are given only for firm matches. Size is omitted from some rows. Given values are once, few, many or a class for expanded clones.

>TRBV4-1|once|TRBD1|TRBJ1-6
TGCGCCAACCTCGGACAGGATAATTCACCCCTCCACTTT
CANLGQDNSPLHF
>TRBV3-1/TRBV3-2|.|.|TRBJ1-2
TGTGCCAGCAGCCACTCGGGGGGCTTCCCTGGCTACACCTTC
CASSHSGGFPGYTF
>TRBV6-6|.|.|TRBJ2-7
TGTGCCAGCAGCCCCCGGGGCTACGAGCAGTACTTC
CASSPRGYEQYF
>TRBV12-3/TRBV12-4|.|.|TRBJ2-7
TGTGCCAGCAGTTTAGGCGCTGCCGGGACTTCCTTC
CASSLGAAGTSF
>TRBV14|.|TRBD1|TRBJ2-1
TGTGCCAGCAGGGATCAGGGGGCCGGTGAGCAGTTCTTC
CASRDQGAGEQFF
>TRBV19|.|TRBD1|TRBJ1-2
TGTGCCAGTAGTTGGACAGGGCGAAGCGGAGGTAATGGCTACACCTTC
CASSWTGRSGGNGYTF
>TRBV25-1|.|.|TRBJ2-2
TGTGCCAGCCCTTCGAGGCACTCGAACACCGGGGAGCTGTTTTTT
CASPSRHSNTGELFF
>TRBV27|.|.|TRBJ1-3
TGTGCCAGCAGTCCGAGCAGACAGATCCGGACTGGAAACACCATATATTTT
CASSPSRQIRTGNTIYF
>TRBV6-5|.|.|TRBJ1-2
TGTGCCAGCAGCCTCTCGGACATGAACTATGGCTACACCTTC
CASSLSDMNYGYTF
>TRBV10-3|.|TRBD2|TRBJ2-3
TGTGCCATCGGCTGGACTAGCGGGGGACGCACAGATACGCAGTATTTT
CAIGWTSGGRTDTQYF
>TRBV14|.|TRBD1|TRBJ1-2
TGTGCCAGCAGTGATGAACCAGGGGGAAGGAGGTATGGCTACACCTTC
CASSDEPGGRRYGYTF
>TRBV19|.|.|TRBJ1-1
TGTGCCAGTACCCCCGTGGGGGGAGAAGCTTTCTTT
CASTPVGGEAFF
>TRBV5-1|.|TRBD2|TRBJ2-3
TGCGCCAGCAGCTTGGATAGCGGGAGAACAGATACGCAGTATTTT
CASSLDSGRTDTQYF
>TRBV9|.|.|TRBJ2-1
TGTGCCAGCAGCGTAGGTGCTAGCAAGTGGGGTGAACAGTTCTTC
CASSVGASKWGEQFF
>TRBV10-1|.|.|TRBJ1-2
TGCGCCAGCAGTGATGAGGGGACTCCCGGATTCTATGGCTACACCTTC
CASSDEGTPGFYGYTF
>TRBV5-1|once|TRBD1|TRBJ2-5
TGCGCCAGCAGCGAACAGGGGGCAAAGACCCAGTACTTC
CASSEQGAKTQYF
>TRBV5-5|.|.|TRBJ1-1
TGTGCCAGCAGCTTGGGCAGGGGAGATAAAGCTTTCTTT
CASSLGRGDKAFF
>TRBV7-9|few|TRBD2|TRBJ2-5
TGTGCCAGCAGCTGGGAGGGGACCCAAGAGACCCAGTACTTC
CASSWEGTQETQYF
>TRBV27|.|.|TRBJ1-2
TGTGCCAGCACGTTACTTGGGCGGGGGAACTATGGCTACACCTTC
CASTLLGRGNYGYTF
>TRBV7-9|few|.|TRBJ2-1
TGTGCCAGCAGCTTATTTGGCGGGGTCTATGAGCAGTTCTTC
CASSLFGGVYEQFF
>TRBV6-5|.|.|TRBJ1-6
TGTGCCAGCAGTTGGGGAGATAATTCACCCCTCCACTTT
CASSWGDNSPLHF
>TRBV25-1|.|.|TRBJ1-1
TGTGCCAGCAGTGAAGGTAGGAGGCCTTTCTTT
CASSEGRRPFF
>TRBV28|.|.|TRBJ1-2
TGTGCCAGCAGTCCAGCGCGGGGGGTGGGCACTGGCTACACCTTC
CASSPARGVGTGYTF
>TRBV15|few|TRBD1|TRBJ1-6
TGTGCCACCAGCAGAGATGGGCAGGGGGGTTCACCCCTCCACTTT
CATSRDGQGGSPLHF
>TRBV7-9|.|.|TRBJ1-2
TGTGCCAGCAGCTTAGCCGGACAGTTTAACTATGGCTACACCTTC
CASSLAGQFNYGYTF
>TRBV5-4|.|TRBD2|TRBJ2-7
TGTGCCAGCAGCTTGGGGGCTAGCGGGAGGGCCAGGTACGAGCAGTACTTC
CASSLGASGRARYEQYF
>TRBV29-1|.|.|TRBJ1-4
TGCAGCGTTGCGGTCGGGGGGGCAGGGGAAAAACTGTTTTTT
CSVAVGGAGEKLFF
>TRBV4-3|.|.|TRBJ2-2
TGCGCCAGCAGCCAAGCAGTCGGGGAGCTGTTTTTT
CASSQAVGELFF
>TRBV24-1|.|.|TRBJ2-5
TGTGCCACCAGTGTATCCGGGACTCCGACCCAGTACTTC
CATSVSGTPTQYF
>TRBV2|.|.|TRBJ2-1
TGTGCCAGCAGCGGCGGGGGCCGCTCCTACAATGAGCAGTTCTTC
CASSGGGRSYNEQFF
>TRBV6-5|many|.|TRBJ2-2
TGTGCCAGCAAGAGACAGGCGGGCACCGGGGAGCTGTTTTTT
CASKRQAGTGELFF
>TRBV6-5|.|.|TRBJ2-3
TGTGCCAGCTCCCTAGGTTTGGGCACAGATACGCAGTATTTT
CASSLGLGTDTQYF
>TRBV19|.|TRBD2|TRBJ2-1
TGTGCCAGTAGCCTTCTAGCGGGAGGGCCACAAAATGAGCAGTTCTTC
CASSLLAGGPQNEQFF
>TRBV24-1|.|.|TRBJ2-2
TGTGCCACCAGTGCGCGGACAACGAACACCGGGGAGCTGTTTTTT
CATSARTTNTGELFF
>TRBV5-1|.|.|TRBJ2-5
TGCGCCAGCAGCTTGGATCCGGGGAGAGAGACCCAGTACTTC
CASSLDPGRETQYF
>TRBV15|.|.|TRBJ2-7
TGTGCCACCAGCAGGGACAGCTCCTACGAGCAGTACTTC
CATSRDSSYEQYF
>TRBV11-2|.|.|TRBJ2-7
TGTGCCAGCAGCTTAGCGATCAGGGTTTATGAGCAGTACTTC
CASSLAIRVYEQYF
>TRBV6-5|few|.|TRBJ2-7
TGTGCCAGCAGTTACTCCGGGGGTCCCTACGAGCAGTACTTC
CASSYSGGPYEQYF
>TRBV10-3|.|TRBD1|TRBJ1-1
TGTGCCATCAGCACGGGACAGGGCGAGTACACTGAAGCTTTCTTT
CAISTGQGEYTEAFF
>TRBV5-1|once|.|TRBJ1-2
TGCGCCAGCCAACGATCCCCCCCCGGAGGTAACGGCTACACCTTC
CASQRSPPGGNGYTF
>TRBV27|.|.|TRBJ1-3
TGTGCCAGCACGGAGGGTTACGGAAACACCATATATTTT
CASTEGYGNTIYF
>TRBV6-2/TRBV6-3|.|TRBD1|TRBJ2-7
TGTGCCAGCAGTGGCCGACAGGGGGCACGGGAGCAGTACTTC
CASSGRQGAREQYF
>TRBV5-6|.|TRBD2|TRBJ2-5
TGTGCCAGCAGCTTGGTCGATAGCGGGAGGAGTAAAGAGACCCAGTACTTC
CASSLVDSGRSKETQYF
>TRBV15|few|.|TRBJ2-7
TGTGCCACCAGCAGAGAAGCTAGCGACGAGCAGTACTTC
CATSREASDEQYF
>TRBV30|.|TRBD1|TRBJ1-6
TGTGCCTGGAGTGACAGGGGGAGTTCACCCCTCCACTTT
CAWSDRGSSPLHF
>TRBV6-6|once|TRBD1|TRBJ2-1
TGTGCCAGCAGTCCACCGGGACAGGGGGGGTCCTCCTACAATGAGCAGTTCTTC
CASSPPGQGGSSYNEQFF
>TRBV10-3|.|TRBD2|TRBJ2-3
TGTGCCACTAGTGGGGGAAGTAGCGGGACCCCAGATACGCAGTATTTT
CATSGGSSGTPDTQYF
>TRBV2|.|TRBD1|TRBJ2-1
TGTGCCAGCAGAGGAGGACAGGGGGCCAGTGAGCAGTTCTTC
CASRGGQGASEQFF
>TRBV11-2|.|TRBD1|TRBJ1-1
TGTGCCAGCAGCTTAGATTCGCCACAGGGGGGGGTTGGTAGCACTGAAGCTTTCTTT
CASSLDSPQGGVGSTEAFF
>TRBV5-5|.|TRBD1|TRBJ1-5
TGTGCCAGCAGCTCGGGGACAGGGGGTGGCAATCAGCCCCAGCATTTT
CASSSGTGGGNQPQHF
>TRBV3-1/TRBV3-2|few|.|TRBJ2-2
TGTGCCAGCATTGAGGTGAACACCGGGGAGCTGTTTTTT
CASIEVNTGELFF
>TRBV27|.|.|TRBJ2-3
TGTGCCAGCAGTTTACCCTACCTGGATACGCAGTATTTT
CASSLPYLDTQYF